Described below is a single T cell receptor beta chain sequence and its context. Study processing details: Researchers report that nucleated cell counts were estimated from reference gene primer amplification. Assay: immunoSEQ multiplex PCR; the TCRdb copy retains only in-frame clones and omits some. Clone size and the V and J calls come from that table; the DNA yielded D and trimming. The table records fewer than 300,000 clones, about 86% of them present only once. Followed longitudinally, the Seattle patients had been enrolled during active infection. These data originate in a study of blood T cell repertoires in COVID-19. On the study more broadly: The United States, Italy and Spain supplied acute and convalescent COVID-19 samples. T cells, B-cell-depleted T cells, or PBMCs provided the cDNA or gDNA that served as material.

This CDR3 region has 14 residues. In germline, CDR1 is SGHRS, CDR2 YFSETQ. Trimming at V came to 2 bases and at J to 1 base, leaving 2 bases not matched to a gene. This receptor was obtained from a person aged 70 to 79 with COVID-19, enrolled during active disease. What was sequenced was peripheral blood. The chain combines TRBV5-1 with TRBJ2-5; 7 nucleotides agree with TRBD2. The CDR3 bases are TGCGCCAGCAGCTTCGGGACTACCCAAGAGACCCAGTACTTC. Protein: CASSFGTTQETQYF.